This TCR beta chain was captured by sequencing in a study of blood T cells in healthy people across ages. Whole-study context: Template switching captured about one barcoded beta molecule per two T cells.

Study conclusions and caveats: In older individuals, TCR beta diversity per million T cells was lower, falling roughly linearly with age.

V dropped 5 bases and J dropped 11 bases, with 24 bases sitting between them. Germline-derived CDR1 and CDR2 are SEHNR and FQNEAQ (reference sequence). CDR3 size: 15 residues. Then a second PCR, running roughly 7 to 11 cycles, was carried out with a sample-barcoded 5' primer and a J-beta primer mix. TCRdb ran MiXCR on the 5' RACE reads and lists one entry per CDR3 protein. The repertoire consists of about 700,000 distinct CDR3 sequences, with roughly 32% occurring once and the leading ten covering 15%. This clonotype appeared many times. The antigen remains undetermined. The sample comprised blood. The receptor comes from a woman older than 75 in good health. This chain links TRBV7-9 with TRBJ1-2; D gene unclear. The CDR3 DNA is TGTGCCAGCAGCCCGGGCGGCAGGCTGTCTAGTGGGTACACCTTC. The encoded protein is CASSPGGRLSSGYTF.